What follows are 31 T cell receptor beta chains derived from one specimen sequenced in a study of blood T cell repertoires in COVID-19. Sequenced by immunoSEQ multiplex PCR; TCRdb stores in-frame clones only, minus some. The data show around 69,000 clones, roughly nine tenths seen once. Sequencing was done on a sample of peripheral blood. The receptors here all came from a woman between 45 and 60 years old with active COVID-19.

V and J are TRBV7-8 and TRBJ2-7, with 8 bases identical to TRBD1. Germline lookup yields CDR1 SGHVS and CDR2 FQNEAQ. This CDR3 region has 15 residues. J lost 4 bases, V lost 5 bases, and 10 bases had no gene match. The CDR3: CASSPTGAPSYEQYF. The CDR3 region has the DNA TGTGCCAGCAGCCCGACAGGGGCCCCCTCATACGAGCAGTACTTC. Using reference TRBV7-8 and TRBJ2-7 for the parts outside the CDR3, the full variable domain is GAGVSQSPRYKVAKRGQDVALRCDPISGHVSLFWYQQALGQGPEFLTYFQNEAQLDKSGLPSDRFFAERPEGSVSTLKIQRTQQEDSAVYLCASSPTGAPSYEQYFGPGTRLTVT.

CDR3 loop: CASSLAPSLRGRAPRLYNEQFF. CDR3 sequence (DNA): TGTGCCAGCAGTTTAGCCCCCTCCCTACGGGGGAGGGCCCCGAGGCTCTACAATGAGCAGTTCTTC. The chain uses TRBV27 and TRBJ2-1, with TRBD2 matching over 7 bases. V was clipped by 2 bases and J by 3 bases; unmatched bases: 25. Looked up from germline, CDR1 is MNHEY and CDR2 is SMNVEV (reference sequence). The CDR3 has 22 amino acids.

This clone has just a few counts. V is TRBV29-1 and J is TRBJ2-2; TRBD2 might be the D (5 bases). The germline V gene encodes CDR1 SQVTM and CDR2 ANQGSEA. Between the trimmed V and J ends, which lost 8 bases and 3 bases, there was a span of 13 bases. CDR3 length: 13 amino acids. The CDR3 region is CSTDGGYTGELFF. In DNA form, the CDR3 reads TGCAGCACCGATGGAGGTTACACCGGGGAGCTGTTTTTT.

V and J are TRBV18 and TRBJ2-3, with 7 bases lining up with TRBD2. The CDR3 covers 13 residues. Germline CDR1 and CDR2: KGHSH and LQKENI. Unmatched junction bases numbered 2, after V lost 2 bases and J lost 6 bases. The CDR3 nucleotides are TGTGCCAGCTCACCAAACGGGAGGGATACGCAGTATTTT. Translated: CASSPNGRDTQYF.

The gene calls are TRBV2 and TRBJ2-3; a weak D match, TRBD2 (6 bases). Germline V gene lookup returns CDR1 SNHLY and CDR2 FYNNEI. The CDR3 runs to 16 residues. Trimming left V 0 bases short and J 5 bases short, with 15 bases between. The CDR3 spells CASSEAELAAGDTQYF. As DNA, the CDR3 is TGTGCCAGCAGTGAAGCCGAACTAGCAGCGGGAGATACGCAGTATTTT.

The chain employs TRBV11-2 and TRBJ2-3, with unresolved D. This CDR3 contains 13 residues. The germline CDR1 and CDR2 sequences are SGHAT and FQNNGV. V lost 5 bases to trimming and J lost 2 bases, with 8 bases between them. The CDR3 loop is CASSPKPTDTQYF. Here the CDR3 DNA reads TGTGCCAGCAGCCCTAAGCCCACAGATACGCAGTATTTT.

V and J are TRBV30 and TRBJ1-5; 9 nucleotides agree with TRBD1. The J segment lost 6 bases and the V segment lost 2 bases, leaving 5 bases of the junction unmatched. Germline-derived CDR1 and CDR2 are GTSNPN and SVGIG (reference sequence). The CDR3 loop spans 14 amino acids. CDR3 in DNA: TGTGCCTGGAGTCCCGGACAGGGGTCTCAGCCCCAGCATTTT. Translation: CAWSPGQGSQPQHF. The variable domain in full, with the rest retrieved from reference TRBV30 and TRBJ1-5, is SQTIHQWPATLVQPVGSPLSLECTVEGTSNPNLYWYRQAAGRGLQLLFYSVGIGQISSEVPQNLSASRPQDRQFILSSKKLLLSDSGFYLCAWSPGQGSQPQHFGDGTRLSIL.

This clone has only one observation. The chain employs TRBV5-1 and TRBJ1-3; D remains ambiguous. V shed 2 bases and J shed 2 bases, with 11 bases lying between them. The CDR3 is made up of 15 amino acids. Germline assignment: CDR1 SGHRS and CDR2 YFSETQ. The CDR3 DNA follows: TGCGCCAGCAGCTTTGGCGGGGTCGCTGGAAACACCATATATTTT. It is translated as CASSFGGVAGNTIYF.

The genes are TRBV28 and TRBJ2-7; 12 nucleotides match TRBD1. The trim removed 2 bases at V and 5 bases at J, leaving 4 bases unmatched. This CDR3 is 15 amino acids long. Germline CDR1 reads MDHEN; CDR2 reads SYDVKM. The CDR3 nucleotides read TGTGCCAGCAGTTTACCGGGACAGGGGGCTCACGAGCAGTACTTC. Protein sequence: CASSLPGQGAHEQYF.

The rearrangement links TRBV28 to TRBJ1-1; no firm D call. The CDR3 has 13 amino acids. Trimming stripped 9 bases from V and 1 base from J, with 12 bases between. The germline V gene encodes CDR1 MDHEN and CDR2 SYDVKM. The CDR3 bases are TGTGCCAGTCCACGAACAGAGAACACTGAAGCTTTCTTT. Amino acids: CASPRTENTEAFF.

This sequence joins TRBV19 and TRBJ2-1, with 7 nucleotides matching TRBD1. Per germline, CDR1 LNHDA and CDR2 SQIVND (reference sequence). The CDR3 consists of 17 residues. V gave up 1 base and J gave up 4 bases; unmatched junction bases: 10. CDR3 in amino acids: CASSIGPPGQLYNEQFF. The DNA of the CDR3 is TGTGCCAGTAGTATAGGGCCCCCGGGACAGCTATACAATGAGCAGTTCTTC. Supplemented by reference TRBV19 and TRBJ2-1, the full variable domain reads DGGITQSPKYLFRKEGQNVTLSCEQNLNHDAMYWYRQDPGQGLRLIYYSQIVNDFQKGDIAEGYSVSREKKESFPLTVTSAQKNPTAFYLCASSIGPPGQLYNEQFFGPGTRLTVL.

On this clone: This sample includes further DNA sequences coding for the same CDR3. The V call is TRBV7-3, the J call TRBJ2-1; unclear D gene. Trimming shortened V by 1 base and J by 6 bases, and 4 bases separated the two germline ends. This CDR3 is built from 12 residues. Germline CDR1 and CDR2: SGHTA and FQGTGA. The CDR3 sequence is CASSLSGNEQFF. CDR3 coding DNA: TGTGCCAGCAGCTTAAGCGGCAATGAGCAGTTCTTC.

This chain joins TRBV10-3 and TRBJ2-1; D possibly corresponds to TRBD2 (5 bases). From germline, CDR1 is ENHRY and CDR2 SYGVKD. V dropped 4 bases and J dropped 5 bases, with 6 bases sitting between them. This CDR3 spans 12 amino acids. This CDR3 is CAISGRDNEQFF. CDR3 in DNA: TGTGCCATCAGTGGGCGGGACAATGAGCAGTTCTTC.

The chain uses TRBV7-9 and TRBJ2-7; no clear D. This CDR3 region has 11 residues. Germline-derived CDR1 and CDR2 are SEHNR and FQNEAQ (reference sequence). V lost 3 bases to trimming and J lost 2 bases, with 2 bases between them. The CDR3 sequence is CASSFTYEQYF. In DNA, the CDR3 is TGTGCCAGCAGCTTTACCTACGAGCAGTACTTC.

The genes are TRBV24-1 and TRBJ2-3; 7 positions match TRBD1. This CDR3 contains 16 residues. Trimming took 4 bases from V and 0 from J; bases not matched to a gene: 6. Germline assignment: CDR1 KGHDR and CDR2 SFDVKD. The CDR3 region has the DNA TGTGCCACCAGTGAGAGAAAGGGGGCTAGCACAGATACGCAGTATTTT. Protein: CATSERKGASTDTQYF.

V and J are TRBV10-3 and TRBJ2-7; D not resolved. V shed 3 bases and J shed 4 bases, with 4 bases lying between them. The CDR3 sequence is 11 residues long. The germline V gene encodes CDR1 ENHRY and CDR2 SYGVKD. The DNA for the CDR3 is TGTGCCATCAGTGACCCATACGAGCAGTACTTC. Amino acids: CAISDPYEQYF.

The rearrangement uses TRBV9 and TRBJ2-3; the match to TRBD2 covers 7 bases. Germline V lookup: CDR1 SGDLS, CDR2 YYNGEE. This CDR3 is built from 15 residues. The trim removed 0 bases at V and 3 bases at J, leaving 4 bases unmatched. The CDR3 DNA follows: TGTGCCAGCAGCGTAGCAGGACTAGATACAGATACGCAGTATTTT. Protein: CASSVAGLDTDTQYF.

V and J are TRBV29-1 and TRBJ2-5; a possible D gene is TRBD1 (5 bases). The V end was cut by 6 bases, the J end by 5 bases, with 13 bases between. CDR1 and CDR2 (germline): SQVTM, ANQGSEA. The CDR3 is made up of 12 amino acids. Here the CDR3 DNA reads TGCAGCGTACAAGGGGCTACGGAGACCCAGTACTTC. Translating it yields CSVQGATETQYF.

The table lists this clone with a count of one. The chain links TRBV19 to TRBJ2-1, with D perhaps TRBD2 (6 bases). This CDR3 is built from 15 residues. V was trimmed by 3 bases and J by 5 bases, leaving 14 bases between them. Germline V CDR1 and CDR2: LNHDA, SQIVND (reference sequence). In DNA, the CDR3 is TGTGCCAGTAGTATTAGGGACTTCAGCGACAATGAGCAGTTCTTC. This translates into CASSIRDFSDNEQFF.

The chain is built from TRBV4-1 and TRBJ1-1, with 7 bases aligning to TRBD1. V shed 4 bases, J shed 4 bases, and the junction held 6 bases outside the gene matches. The germline V gene encodes CDR1 MGHRA and CDR2 YSYEKL. The CDR3 totals 14 residues. The CDR3 bases are TGCGCCAGCAGCCCAGGGGGATGGAGCACTGAAGCTTTCTTT. Amino acids: CASSPGGWSTEAFF.

This chain joins TRBV19 and TRBJ1-2, with no clear D. The CDR3 is made up of 15 amino acids. Germline V gene lookup returns CDR1 LNHDA and CDR2 SQIVND (reference sequence). Trimming left V 8 bases short and J 6 bases short, with 22 bases between. CDR3 residues: CASVFATGSRDGYTF. DNA for the CDR3: TGTGCCAGTGTATTCGCCACCGGGAGCAGAGATGGCTACACCTTC.

This chain connects TRBV27 to TRBJ1-6, with 7 bases identical to TRBD1. The CDR3 loop spans 15 amino acids. Germline V gene lookup returns CDR1 MNHEY and CDR2 SMNVEV (reference sequence). Trimming at V came to 0 bases and at J to 7 bases, leaving 3 bases not matched to a gene. Here the CDR3 DNA reads TGTGCCAGCAGTTTATCCGACAGGGCCAATTCACCCCTCCACTTT. Its protein is CASSLSDRANSPLHF.

As regards this clone: At one end, the junction sequence differs from germline, possibly due to a read error. The V call is TRBV7-2, the J call TRBJ2-3; 8 bases are a match to TRBD2. CDR1 SGHTA and CDR2 FQGNSA come from the germline V gene. The CDR3 length is 13 residues. The CDR3 DNA reads TGTGCCAGCAGCTTAGCTACCGCGGGAGGTACGAATTTT. Its protein product is CASSLATAGGTNF. The full variable domain, its missing parts supplied by reference TRBV7-2 and TRBJ2-3, is GAGVSQSPSNKVTEKGKDVELRCDPISGHTALYWYRQSLGQGLEFLIYFQGNSAPDKSGLPSDRFSAERTGGSVSTLTIQRTQQEDSAVYLCASSLATAGGTNFGPGTRLTVL.

This chain links TRBV14 with TRBJ2-5; maybe TRBD2 (6 bases). V was cut by 4 bases and J by 4 bases, with 13 bases left in between. Germline-derived CDR1 and CDR2 are SGHDN and FVKESK. The CDR3 extends over 14 amino acids. The CDR3 DNA reads as TGTGCCAGCAGCCCCCGGGACTCTAGAGAGACCCAGTACTTC. Translation gives CASSPRDSRETQYF.

V gene TRBV29-1 combines with J gene TRBJ2-2; no reliable D call. From germline, CDR1 is SQVTM and CDR2 ANQGSEA. V was clipped by 1 base and J by 1 base, with 7 bases between them. The CDR3 runs to 14 residues. The CDR3: CSVEAQKNTGELFF. CDR3 nucleotides: TGCAGCGTTGAAGCACAAAAGAACACCGGGGAGCTGTTTTTT.

This chain connects TRBV27 to TRBJ1-3; TRBD1 aligns across 7 bases. Germline CDR1 reads MNHEY; CDR2 reads SMNVEV (reference sequence). This CDR3 is built from 17 residues. V lost 4 bases, J lost 2 bases, and 11 bases stayed unmatched. The CDR3 spells CASSSRDRCWAGNTIYF. The CDR3 DNA reads as TGTGCCAGCAGTTCCCGGGACAGATGTTGGGCTGGAAACACCATATATTTT.

The CDR3 bases are TGCGCCAGCAGCTCAGTTACGGGAGGGTACGAGCAGTACTTC. This codes for CASSSVTGGYEQYF. V gene TRBV5-1 combines with J gene TRBJ2-7; TRBD2 aligns across 8 bases. CDR1 and CDR2 from the germline V gene are SGHRS and YFSETQ. After removal of 3 bases from V and 4 bases from J, the junction contained 6 bases not matched to a gene. The CDR3 consists of 14 residues. The full variable domain, rest sourced from reference TRBV5-1 and TRBJ2-7, is KAGVTQTPRYLIKTRGQQVTLSCSPISGHRSVSWYQQTPGQGLQFLFEYFSETQRNKGNFPGRFSGRQFSNSRSEMNVSTLELGDSALYLCASSSVTGGYEQYFGPGTRLTVT.

This sequence joins TRBV29-1 and TRBJ2-7; TRBD1 matches at 7 bases. Germline assignment: CDR1 SQVTM and CDR2 ANQGSEA. CDR3 size: 11 residues. The trim removed 3 bases at V and 6 bases at J, leaving 2 bases unmatched. CDR3 sequence: CSVEAGGEQYF. Here the CDR3 DNA reads TGCAGCGTTGAGGCAGGGGGCGAGCAGTACTTC.

The rearrangement joins TRBV29-1 to TRBJ2-7; 10 nucleotides agree with TRBD2. The V gene end was trimmed by 4 bases and the J gene end by 4 bases; junction bases not matched to a gene: 13. Germline V gives CDR1 SQVTM, CDR2 ANQGSEA. This CDR3 is built from 16 residues. CDR3 protein: CSVAVASGSRGYEQYF. CDR3 sequence (DNA): TGCAGCGTTGCGGTGGCTAGCGGGAGTCGAGGGTACGAGCAGTACTTC.

The rearrangement uses TRBV7-2 and TRBJ2-7, with TRBD2 matching 8 bases. This CDR3 has 14 residues. The germline gives CDR1 SGHTA, CDR2 FQGNSA. J gave up 0 bases and V 4 bases, and 2 bases lay outside the gene matches. The CDR3 here is CASSSTSGSYEQYF. In DNA, the CDR3 is TGTGCCAGCAGCTCCACTAGCGGCTCCTACGAGCAGTACTTC.

The chain combines TRBV7-2 with TRBJ2-5; 8 positions agree with TRBD1. Germline V gene sequence: CDR1 SGHTA, CDR2 FQGNSA. CDR3 length: 15 amino acids. With 5 bases clipped from V and 5 bases from J, the junction kept 10 bases outside the gene matches. The DNA for the CDR3 is TGTGCCAGCAGCCCGAGACAGGGGAAGGCGGAGACCCAGTACTTC. Protein product: CASSPRQGKAETQYF.